This TCR beta chain was found in a study of T cells in Graves' hyperthyroidism and ophthalmopathy. Overall study: Peripheral blood samples were taken at initial diagnosis, prior to any treatment.

The source material, RNA transcripts, was used to amplify TCR beta CDR3 regions. First-round RT-PCR with HTBI primers amplified the TCR CDR3 region. TCRdb ran MiXCR on the multiplex PCR reads and lists one entry per CDR3 protein. The sample shows 350,000 to 450,000 distinct CDR3 sequences, approximately 15% of them seen only once. The CDR3 runs 12 residues. The germline V gene encodes CDR1 DFQATT and CDR2 SNEGSKA (reference sequence). The ends were cut back, 0 bases at V and 8 bases at J, with 8 bases in the middle. The chain couples TRBV20-1 to TRBJ2-1; D not certain. The sample consisted of blood. This TCR was sampled from a woman in her sixties with Graves' hyperthyroidism. The CDR3 region is CSARDPADEQFF. The CDR3 DNA follows: TGCAGTGCTAGAGATCCTGCCGATGAGCAGTTCTTC.